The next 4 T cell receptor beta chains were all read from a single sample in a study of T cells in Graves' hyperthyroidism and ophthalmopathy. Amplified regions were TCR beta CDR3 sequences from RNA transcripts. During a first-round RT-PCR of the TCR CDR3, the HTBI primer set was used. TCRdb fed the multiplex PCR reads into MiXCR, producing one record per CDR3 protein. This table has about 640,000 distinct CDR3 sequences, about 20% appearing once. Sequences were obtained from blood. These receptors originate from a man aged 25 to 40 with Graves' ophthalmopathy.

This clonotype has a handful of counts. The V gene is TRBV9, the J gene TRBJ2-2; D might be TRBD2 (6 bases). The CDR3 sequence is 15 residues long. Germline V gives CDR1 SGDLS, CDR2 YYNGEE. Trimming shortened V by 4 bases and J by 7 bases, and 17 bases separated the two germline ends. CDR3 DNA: TGTGCCAGCAGCCGTCCGGGACGGGAGCACGGGGAGCTGTTTTTT. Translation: CASSRPGREHGELFF.

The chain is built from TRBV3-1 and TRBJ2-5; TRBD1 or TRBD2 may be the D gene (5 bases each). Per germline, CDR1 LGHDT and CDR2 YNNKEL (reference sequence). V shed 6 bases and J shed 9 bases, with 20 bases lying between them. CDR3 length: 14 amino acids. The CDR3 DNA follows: TGTGCCAGCAGGCCCACCTGGGGGACGGAGGCCCAGTACTTC. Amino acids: CASRPTWGTEAQYF.

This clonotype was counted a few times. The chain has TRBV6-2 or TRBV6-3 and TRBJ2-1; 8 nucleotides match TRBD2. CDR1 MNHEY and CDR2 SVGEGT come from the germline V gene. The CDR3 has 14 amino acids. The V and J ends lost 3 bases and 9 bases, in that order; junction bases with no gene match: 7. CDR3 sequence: CASSYPSGSSEQFF. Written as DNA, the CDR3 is TGTGCCAGCAGTTATCCAAGCGGGAGTAGTGAGCAGTTCTTC.

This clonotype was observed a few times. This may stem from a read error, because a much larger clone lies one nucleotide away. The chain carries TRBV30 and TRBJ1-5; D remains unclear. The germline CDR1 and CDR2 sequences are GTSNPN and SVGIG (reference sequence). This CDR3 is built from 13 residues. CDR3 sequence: CAWSLTGNQSQHF. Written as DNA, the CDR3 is TGTGCCTGGAGCCTAACTGGCAATCAGTCCCAGCATTTT.